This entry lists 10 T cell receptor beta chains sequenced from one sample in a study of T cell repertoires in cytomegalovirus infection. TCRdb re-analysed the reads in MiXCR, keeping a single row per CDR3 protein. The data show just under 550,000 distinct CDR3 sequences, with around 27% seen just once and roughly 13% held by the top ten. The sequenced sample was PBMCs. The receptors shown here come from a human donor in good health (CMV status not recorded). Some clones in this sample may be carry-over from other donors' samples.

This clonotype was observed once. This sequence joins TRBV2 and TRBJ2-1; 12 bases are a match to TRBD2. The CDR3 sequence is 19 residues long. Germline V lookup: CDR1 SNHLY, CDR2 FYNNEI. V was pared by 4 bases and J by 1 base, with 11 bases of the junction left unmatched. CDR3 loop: CASSGPQGLAGGSYNEQFF. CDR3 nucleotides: TGTGCCAGCAGTGGGCCCCAGGGGCTAGCGGGAGGGTCCTACAATGAGCAGTTCTTC.

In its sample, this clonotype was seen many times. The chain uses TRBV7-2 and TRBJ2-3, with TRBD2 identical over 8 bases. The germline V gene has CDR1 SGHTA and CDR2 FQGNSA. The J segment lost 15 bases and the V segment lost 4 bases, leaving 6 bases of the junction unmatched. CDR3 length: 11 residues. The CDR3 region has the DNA TGTGCCAGCAGCTCCGGGACTAGGTGTTATTTT. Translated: CASSSGTRCYF.

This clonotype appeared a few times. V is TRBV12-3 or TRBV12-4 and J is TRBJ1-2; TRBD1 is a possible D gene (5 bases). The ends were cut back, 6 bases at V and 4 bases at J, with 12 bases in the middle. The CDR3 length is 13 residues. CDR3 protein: CASSPRGTYGYTF. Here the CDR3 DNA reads TGTGCCAGCAGCCCCCGGGGGACCTATGGCTACACCTTC.

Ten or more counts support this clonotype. The CDR3 protein is CASSLFWAGVNQPQHF. The DNA for the CDR3 is TGTGCCAGCAGCTTATTTTGGGCAGGAGTCAATCAGCCCCAGCATTTT. This chain links TRBV7-2 with TRBJ1-5, with D hard to call. The CDR3 length is 16 residues. The V gene lost 2 bases and the J gene lost 3 bases, with 14 bases spanning the gap. CDR1 and CDR2 from the germline V gene are SGHTA and FQGNSA.

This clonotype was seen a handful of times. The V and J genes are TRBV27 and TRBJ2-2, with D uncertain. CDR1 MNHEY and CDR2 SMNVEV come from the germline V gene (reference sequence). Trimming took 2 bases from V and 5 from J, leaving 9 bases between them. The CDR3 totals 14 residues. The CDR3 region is CASSLLLGTGELFF. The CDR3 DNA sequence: TGTGCCAGCAGTTTACTCCTTGGGACCGGGGAGCTGTTTTTT.

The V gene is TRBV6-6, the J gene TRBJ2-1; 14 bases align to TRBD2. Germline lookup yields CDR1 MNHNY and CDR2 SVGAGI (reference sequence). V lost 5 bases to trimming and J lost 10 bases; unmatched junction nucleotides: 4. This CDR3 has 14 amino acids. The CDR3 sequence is CASSQGLAGGEQFF. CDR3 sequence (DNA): TGTGCCAGCAGTCAAGGACTAGCGGGGGGAGAGCAGTTCTTC.

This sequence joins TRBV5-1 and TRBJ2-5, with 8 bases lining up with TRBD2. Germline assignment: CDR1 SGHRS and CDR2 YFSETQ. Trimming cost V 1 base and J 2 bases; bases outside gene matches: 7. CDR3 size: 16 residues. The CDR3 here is CASSLKSGSGQETQYF. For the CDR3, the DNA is TGCGCCAGCAGCTTGAAAAGCGGGAGTGGGCAAGAGACCCAGTACTTC.

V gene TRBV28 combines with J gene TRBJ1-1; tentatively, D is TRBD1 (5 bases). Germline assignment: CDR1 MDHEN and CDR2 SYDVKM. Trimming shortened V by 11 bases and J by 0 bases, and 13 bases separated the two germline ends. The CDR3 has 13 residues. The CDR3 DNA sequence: TGTGCCCTCCGGGGCAGGATGAACACTGAAGCTTTCTTT. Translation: CALRGRMNTEAFF.

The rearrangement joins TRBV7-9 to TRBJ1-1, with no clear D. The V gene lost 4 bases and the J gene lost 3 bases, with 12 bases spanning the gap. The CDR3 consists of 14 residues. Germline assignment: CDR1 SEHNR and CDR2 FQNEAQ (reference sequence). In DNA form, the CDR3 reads TGTGCCAGCAGCTCTACCCCACCCGACACTGAAGCTTTCTTT. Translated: CASSSTPPDTEAFF.

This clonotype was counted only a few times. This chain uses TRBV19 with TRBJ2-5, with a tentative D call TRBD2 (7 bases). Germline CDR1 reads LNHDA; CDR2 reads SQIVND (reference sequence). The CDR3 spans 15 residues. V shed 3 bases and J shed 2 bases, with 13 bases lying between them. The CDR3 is CASSIWGGGQETQYF. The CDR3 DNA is TGTGCCAGTAGTATTTGGGGGGGCGGACAAGAGACCCAGTACTTC. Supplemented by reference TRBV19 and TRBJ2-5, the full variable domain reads DGGITQSPKYLFRKEGQNVTLSCEQNLNHDAMYWYRQDPGQGLRLIYYSQIVNDFQKGDIAEGYSVSREKKESFPLTVTSAQKNPTAFYLCASSIWGGGQETQYFGPGTRLLVL.